This passage covers 19 T cell receptor beta chains from one sample sequenced in a study of T cell changes during pregnancy in multiple sclerosis. TCRdb keeps only in-frame clones here, not all; method: immunoSEQ multiplex PCR. There are 75,000 to 100,000 clones in the sample; 91% occur only once, and under 2% lies in the top ten. The source was peripheral blood, collected after pregnancy. These receptors came from a female donor in good health, enrolled as a control in a pregnancy study.

Details on this clone: A junction end diverges from the germline sequence, so it may reflect a read error. The rearrangement joins TRBV7-7 to TRBJ2-4; 13 positions match TRBD2. This CDR3 has 14 residues. Looked up from germline, CDR1 is SSHAT and CDR2 is FNYEAQ (reference sequence). In DNA, the CDR3 is TGTGCTAGCAGCTTAGTACTAGCGGGGGGGCGAGGGTACTTC. Protein sequence: CASSLVLAGGRGYF.

The table lists this clone with a count of one. The rearrangement joins TRBV18 to TRBJ2-1, with 7 bases lining up with TRBD1. CDR3 length: 14 residues. The germline V gene has CDR1 KGHSH and CDR2 LQKENI. Trimming cost V 0 bases and J 5 bases; bases outside gene matches: 1. CDR3 bases: TGTGCCAGCTCACCACCAGGGGGCAACAATGAGCAGTTCTTC. Its translation: CASSPPGGNNEQFF.

This chain uses TRBV5-1 with TRBJ1-5; D gene ambiguous. Germline V lookup: CDR1 SGHRS, CDR2 YFSETQ. The CDR3 sequence is 13 residues long. The V and J ends lost 0 bases and 9 bases respectively, with 10 bases between them. Here the CDR3 reads CASSLAGSAPQHF. CDR3 nucleotide sequence: TGCGCCAGCAGCTTGGCGGGGAGCGCGCCCCAGCATTTT. The full variable domain, with the rest looked up from reference TRBV5-1 and TRBJ1-5, is KAGVTQTPRYLIKTRGQQVTLSCSPISGHRSVSWYQQTPGQGLQFLFEYFSETQRNKGNFPGRFSGRQFSNSRSEMNVSTLELGDSALYLCASSLAGSAPQHFGDGTRLSIL.

The chain uses TRBV6-5 and TRBJ1-1, with 10 nucleotides matching TRBD1. The germline gives CDR1 MNHEY, CDR2 SVGAGI. This CDR3 spans 15 amino acids. The trim removed 4 bases at V and 4 bases at J, leaving 6 bases unmatched. The DNA of the CDR3 is TGTGCCAGCAGTTTTCGACAGGGGGCCGGCACTGAAGCTTTCTTT. Protein product: CASSFRQGAGTEAFF.

The chain joins TRBV5-1 to TRBJ2-1; D is unresolved. The CDR3 has 15 amino acids. CDR1 and CDR2 from the germline V gene are SGHRS and YFSETQ. V was trimmed by 1 base and J by 9 bases, leaving 17 bases between them. The CDR3 is CASSLLAEATIEQFF. CDR3 bases: TGCGCCAGCAGCTTGTTGGCAGAGGCTACAATTGAGCAGTTCTTC.

The gene calls are TRBV4-3 and TRBJ1-2; 7 bases are shared with TRBD1. Germline CDR1 is LGHNA and CDR2 is YSLEER. The V segment lost 10 bases and the J segment 4 bases; nucleotides outside the gene matches: 15. This CDR3 spans 15 amino acids. The CDR3 loop is CATAEDRRAGYGYTF. The CDR3 DNA follows: TGCGCCACAGCGGAGGACAGGCGGGCGGGCTATGGCTACACCTTC.

This clone was detected once. V is TRBV27 and J is TRBJ1-5; D is perhaps TRBD1 (5 bases). In germline, CDR1 is MNHEY, CDR2 SMNVEV (reference sequence). The V end lost 5 bases, the J end lost 0 bases, and 23 bases lay between the germline ends. This CDR3 is 19 amino acids long. The CDR3 coding sequence is TGTGCCAGCAGTCCCTTACGACAGCCCCACCGGTATAGCAATCAGCCCCAGCATTTT. Protein sequence: CASSPLRQPHRYSNQPQHF.

The chain is built from TRBV27 and TRBJ1-1, with TRBD1 identical over 7 bases. The CDR3 is made up of 15 amino acids. Trimming at V came to 8 bases and at J to 6 bases, leaving 15 bases not matched to a gene. Looked up from germline, CDR1 is MNHEY and CDR2 is SMNVEV (reference sequence). The CDR3 loop is CASPEGAGLGPEAFF. The DNA of the CDR3 is TGTGCCAGCCCGGAGGGGGCGGGATTGGGCCCTGAAGCTTTCTTT.

This clone was seen once. The rearrangement joins TRBV27 to TRBJ2-7; perhaps TRBD2 as D (6 bases). The CDR3 is made up of 14 amino acids. V lost 3 bases and J 2 bases, leaving 11 bases between the germline ends. Germline values: CDR1 MNHEY, CDR2 SMNVEV (reference sequence). CDR3 amino acids: CASSFGGAAYEQYF. The CDR3 DNA is TGTGCCAGCAGTTTTGGAGGGGCAGCCTACGAGCAGTACTTC.

V is TRBV7-8 and J is TRBJ2-7; D is undetermined. The CDR3 covers 14 residues. Germline CDR1 SGHVS, CDR2 FQNEAQ. V shed 3 bases and J shed 0 bases, with 9 bases lying between them. This CDR3 reads CASSLRQSSYEQYF. CDR3 sequence (DNA): TGTGCCAGCAGCTTGAGGCAGAGCTCCTACGAGCAGTACTTC.

The chain is built from TRBV6-4 and TRBJ1-1; unclear D gene. Germline CDR1 MRHNA, CDR2 SNTAGT. Trimming removed 6 bases at V and 3 bases at J, with 11 bases between. This CDR3 region has 13 residues. The CDR3 nucleotides are TGTGCCAGCAGCCGTACAGCGGACACTGAAGCTTTCTTT. It codes for CASSRTADTEAFF.

The chain recombines TRBV5-1 with TRBJ2-5; 7 bases fit TRBD1. The CDR3 covers 13 residues. V was clipped by 1 base and J by 4 bases; unmatched bases: 1. Germline V lookup: CDR1 SGHRS, CDR2 YFSETQ. In DNA, the CDR3 is TGCGCCAGCAGCTTGACAGGGGTAGAGACCCAGTACTTC. Translating gives CASSLTGVETQYF.

The V gene is TRBV30, the J gene TRBJ2-1, with a tentative D call TRBD2 (5 bases). The CDR3 length is 13 residues. Germline lookup yields CDR1 GTSNPN and CDR2 SVGIG (reference sequence). Trimming shortened V by 1 base and J by 4 bases, and 8 bases separated the two germline ends. CDR3 amino acids: CAWSAGTYNEQFF. The CDR3, as DNA: TGTGCCTGGAGTGCGGGAACGTACAATGAGCAGTTCTTC.

The CDR3 loop reads CASSLDLRGSSGYTF. As DNA, the CDR3 is TGTGCCAGCAGCTTAGATTTGAGGGGGTCCTCTGGCTACACCTTC. The rearrangement links TRBV7-2 to TRBJ1-2; D may be TRBD1 (6 bases). CDR3 length equals 15 residues. Trimming removed 1 base at V and 7 bases at J, with 16 bases between. Germline V gives CDR1 SGHTA, CDR2 FQGNSA.

This sequence joins TRBV6-1 and TRBJ1-2; D gene unclear. The V and J ends lost 7 bases and 4 bases respectively, with 13 bases between them. Germline V lookup: CDR1 MNHNS, CDR2 SASEGT. The CDR3 spans 13 residues. The CDR3 is CASTGIGVYGYTF. The CDR3 DNA reads TGTGCCAGCACGGGTATTGGAGTCTATGGCTACACCTTC.

The V gene is TRBV7-8, the J gene TRBJ1-3, with unresolved D. V lost 5 bases and J lost 0, with 11 bases in between. In germline, CDR1 is SGHVS, CDR2 FQNEAQ. The CDR3 is made up of 15 amino acids. In DNA, the CDR3 is TGTGCCAGCAGCAACGAGGCAAGCTCTGGAAACACCATATATTTT. It specifies CASSNEASSGNTIYF.

Regarding this clone: The limits of the CDR3 on the DNA are not certain, so only TCRdb's listed CDR3 is given. The genes are TRBV2 and TRBJ2-3; TRBD2 reflects the table's D call only, with no check against the DNA. The CDR3 has 15 residues if both end residues are counted. Germline CDR1 reads SNHLY; CDR2 reads FYNNEI. The CDR3 sequence is CASILEGLAGDTQYF.

The rearrangement uses TRBV14 and TRBJ2-2, with D uncertain. The ends were cut back, 1 base at V and 1 base at J, with 4 bases in the middle. The CDR3 length is 14 residues. CDR1 and CDR2 from the germline V gene are SGHDN and FVKESK. This chain's CDR3 is CASSQAWNTGELFF. The CDR3 nucleotides read TGTGCCAGCAGCCAAGCATGGAACACCGGGGAGCTGTTTTTT.

The chain recombines TRBV5-1 with TRBJ2-1, with D possibly TRBD1 on 6 matching bases. This CDR3 has 15 amino acids. V lost 0 bases to trimming and J lost 4 bases, with 11 bases between them. In germline, CDR1 is SGHRS, CDR2 YFSETQ. Here the CDR3 DNA reads TGCGCCAGCAGCTTGGGCGACAGGCAATACAATGAGCAGTTCTTC. As protein: CASSLGDRQYNEQFF.